These 11 T cell receptor beta chains were sequenced from one sample in a study of graft-versus-host responses after intestinal transplantation. The method was immunoSEQ multiplex PCR; TCRdb's version includes in-frame clones alone and lacks a portion of them. The data show about 97,000 clones, with around nine tenths seen just once and about 15% held by the top ten. The sequencing here drew on PBMCs, taken approximately 420 days after intestinal transplant. These receptors originate from a human patient who received an intestinal transplant, so some T cells may come from the graft donor.

This sequence joins TRBV5-1 and TRBJ1-1; tentatively, D is TRBD1 (6 bases). The CDR3 is 17 amino acids. Trimming pared 4 bases from V and 3 bases from J, leaving 22 bases between. Germline V lookup: CDR1 SGHRS, CDR2 YFSETQ. This CDR3 reads CASSRGAVGVGDTEAFF. CDR3 DNA sequence: TGCGCCAGCAGCCGGGGGGCCGTTGGTGTAGGCGACACTGAAGCTTTCTTT.

The chain employs TRBV19 and TRBJ1-1, with D possibly matching TRBD1 (6 bases). Trimming stripped 1 base from V and 3 bases from J, with 9 bases between. The germline gives CDR1 LNHDA, CDR2 SQIVND (reference sequence). The CDR3 totals 14 residues. The CDR3 reads CASSIVDSYTEAFF. CDR3 sequence (DNA): TGTGCCAGTAGTATAGTGGACAGTTACACTGAAGCTTTCTTT.

The rearrangement joins TRBV2 to TRBJ1-1, with D possibly matching TRBD1 (5 bases). V was shortened by 0 bases and J by 4 bases, with 18 bases between the two germline ends. The CDR3 runs to 17 residues. Germline CDR1 reads SNHLY; CDR2 reads FYNNEI. The CDR3 coding sequence is TGTGCCAGCAGTGAAGCGCTTCAGGGATGGGATCCCACTGAAGCTTTCTTT. Protein: CASSEALQGWDPTEAFF. Complete variable domain (other parts from reference TRBV2 and TRBJ1-1): EPEVTQTPSHQVTQMGQEVILRCVPISNHLYFYWYRQILGQKVEFLVSFYNNEISEKSEIFDDQFSVERPDGSNFTLKIRSTKLEDSAMYFCASSEALQGWDPTEAFFGQGTRLTVV.

V usage is TRBV9 and J usage is TRBJ2-2, with a tentative D call TRBD2 (6 bases). V lost 4 bases, J lost 6 bases, and 16 bases lay in between. Germline V gene lookup returns CDR1 SGDLS and CDR2 YYNGEE. The CDR3 loop spans 15 amino acids. CDR3 region: CASSLAGTGAGELFF. The DNA of the CDR3 is TGTGCCAGCAGCCTCGCCGGGACGGGGGCCGGGGAGCTGTTTTTT.

DNA for the CDR3: TGTGCCAGCAGTTTATCTGGGCTAGCCGGATACGAGCAGTACTTC. Translated, it gives CASSLSGLAGYEQYF. V gene TRBV27 combines with J gene TRBJ2-7; a weak D match, TRBD2 (5 bases). The germline V gene has CDR1 MNHEY and CDR2 SMNVEV (reference sequence). V lost 0 bases and J 4 bases, leaving 13 bases between the germline ends. The CDR3 contains 15 residues.

This chain links TRBV2 with TRBJ2-3; TRBD1 agrees at 9 bases. The CDR3 has 14 residues. Germline-derived CDR1 and CDR2 are SNHLY and FYNNEI. J was trimmed by 4 bases and V by 10 bases; bases with no gene match: 9. The CDR3 loop is CANRDRAKADTQYF. DNA of the CDR3: TGTGCCAACCGGGACAGGGCCAAGGCAGATACGCAGTATTTT.

This rearrangement joins TRBV6-6 to TRBJ1-5; D unclear. This CDR3 has 14 residues. Germline loops: CDR1 MNHNY, CDR2 SVGAGI (reference sequence). The V gene lost 6 bases and the J gene lost 6 bases, with 15 bases spanning the gap. CDR3 residues: CASRMTLAGQPQHF. The DNA of the CDR3 is TGTGCCAGCAGGATGACCCTCGCGGGTCAGCCCCAGCATTTT.

This clone was seen just once. The chain uses TRBV4-1 and TRBJ2-7, with 8 nucleotides matching TRBD1. The V gene's germline CDR1 is MGHRA and CDR2 YSYEKL. V gave up 5 bases and J gave up 3 bases; unmatched junction bases: 6. This CDR3 region has 14 residues. The DNA of the CDR3 is TGCGCCAGCAGCGACGGACAGGGCATCTACGAGCAGTACTTC. Translated, it gives CASSDGQGIYEQYF.

The chain couples TRBV6-4 to TRBJ2-3; 14 bases are a match to TRBD2. Germline CDR1 reads MRHNA; CDR2 reads SNTAGT. The CDR3 contains 15 residues. With 6 bases clipped from V and 5 bases from J, the junction kept 4 bases outside the gene matches. The CDR3 sequence is CASSRLAGGVDTQYF. DNA of the CDR3: TGTGCCAGCAGCAGACTAGCGGGGGGGGTAGATACGCAGTATTTT.

The genes are TRBV19 and TRBJ2-7; D gene uncertain. CDR1 is LNHDA, CDR2 SQIVND, per germline (reference sequence). V gave up 2 bases and J gave up 2 bases, with 13 bases separating them. The CDR3 sequence is 15 residues long. The CDR3 bases are TGTGCCAGTAGTATACAGGCTAACAACCCCTACGAGCAGTACTTC. Protein product: CASSIQANNPYEQYF.

The chain links TRBV2 to TRBJ2-3; D might be TRBD2 (6 bases). CDR1 SNHLY and CDR2 FYNNEI come from the germline V gene. This CDR3 has 14 amino acids. The V end lost 7 bases, the J end lost 2 bases, and 13 bases lay between the germline ends. Here the CDR3 reads CASNPRGTTDTQYF. The CDR3 nucleotides are TGTGCCAGCAACCCCCGGGGGACCACAGATACGCAGTATTTT.